What follows are 12 T cell receptor beta chains derived from one specimen sequenced in a study of T cell repertoires in cytomegalovirus infection. These receptors are not linked to any known antigen. TCRdb used MiXCR to reprocess the reads, holding one entry per CDR3 protein. The table has approximately 43,000 distinct CDR3 sequences, 20% to 25% seen once. Material for sequencing was PBMCs, sequenced either directly or after in vitro stimulation (not recorded which). All receptors derive from a human donor in good health (CMV status not recorded). Some clones in this sample may be carry-over from other donors' samples.

The chain employs TRBV7-9 and TRBJ1-1; possibly TRBD1 for D (6 bases). V was clipped by 4 bases and J by 0 bases, with 15 bases between them. This CDR3 region has 16 residues. The V gene's germline CDR1 is SEHNR and CDR2 FQNEAQ (reference sequence). The CDR3 DNA reads as TGTGCCAGCAGCTCTTTCCCGGGACACATGAACACTGAAGCTTTCTTT. Encoded protein: CASSSFPGHMNTEAFF.

This clonotype has at least ten counts. The rearrangement links TRBV12-3 or TRBV12-4 to TRBJ2-7; TRBD1 agrees at 7 bases. This CDR3 is 12 amino acids long. V shed 5 bases, J shed 4 bases, and the junction held 2 bases outside the gene matches. The CDR3, as DNA: TGTGCCAGCAGTCGACAGGGATACGAGCAGTACTTC. As protein: CASSRQGYEQYF.

This clonotype has just a few counts. The genes are TRBV4-1 and TRBJ2-7; 9 nucleotides line up with TRBD1. V trimming: 1 base; J trimming: 7 bases; junction bases outside the gene matches: 5. Germline CDR1 MGHRA, CDR2 YSYEKL. The length of the CDR3 is 14 residues. CDR3 amino acids: CASSQATGGVEQYF. In DNA form, the CDR3 reads TGCGCCAGCAGCCAAGCAACAGGGGGCGTTGAGCAGTACTTC.

The gene calls are TRBV11-2 and TRBJ2-5, with 12 bases fitting TRBD2. Per the germline V gene, CDR1 is SGHAT and CDR2 is FQNNGV. The ends lost 6 bases at V and 5 bases at J; junction bases unmatched: 7. The CDR3 has 15 residues. The CDR3: CASSQTSGGPETQYF. The CDR3 DNA follows: TGTGCCAGCAGTCAAACTAGCGGGGGGCCGGAGACCCAGTACTTC.

This clonotype came up many times. The V gene is TRBV7-2, the J gene TRBJ1-1; 11 bases line up with TRBD1. The V segment lost 4 bases and the J segment 4 bases; nucleotides outside the gene matches: 5. Germline V lookup: CDR1 SGHTA, CDR2 FQGNSA. The length of the CDR3 is 15 residues. In DNA form, the CDR3 reads TGTGCCAGCAGCTCCCGGGACAGGGGGGGCACTGAAGCTTTCTTT. It translates to CASSSRDRGGTEAFF.

This clonotype was picked up many times. The chain employs TRBV7-2 and TRBJ2-3, with a tentative D call TRBD2 (6 bases). The CDR3 is 15 amino acids. V lost 3 bases and J lost 3, with 13 bases in between. Germline values: CDR1 SGHTA, CDR2 FQGNSA. CDR3 in amino acids: CASSFRRESTDTQYF. DNA of the CDR3: TGTGCCAGCAGCTTTAGGAGGGAGTCTACAGATACGCAGTATTTT.

The sample holds many counts of this clonotype. CDR3 sequence: CASSSGVGSPLHF. CDR3 DNA sequence: TGTGCCAGCAGTTCGGGGGTTGGTTCACCCCTCCACTTT. The chain recombines TRBV12-3 or TRBV12-4 with TRBJ1-6, with D possibly being TRBD1 (5 bases). The CDR3 runs to 13 residues. The V end lost 4 bases, the J end lost 9 bases, and 10 bases lay between the germline ends.

Many counts were recorded for this clonotype. The chain uses TRBV19 and TRBJ2-4, with 8 bases that match TRBD2. CDR3 size: 18 residues. CDR1 is LNHDA, CDR2 SQIVND, per germline (reference sequence). Trimming took 3 bases from V and 4 from J; bases not matched to a gene: 14. The CDR3 DNA reads as TGTGCCAGTAGTATGATTGACTCGGCGGGAGGATCTAAAAACATTCAGTACTTC. This encodes CASSMIDSAGGSKNIQYF.

This clonotype was detected only a few times. The chain uses TRBV19 and TRBJ2-1, with D perhaps TRBD1 (5 bases). Germline assignment: CDR1 LNHDA and CDR2 SQIVND (reference sequence). The CDR3 totals 13 residues. V was pared by 5 bases and J by 4 bases, with 9 bases between. CDR3 coding DNA: TGTGCCAGTAGTGTCAGGGATTACAATGAGCAGTTCTTC. It yields the protein CASSVRDYNEQFF.

This clonotype was seen more than once but under ten times. V and J are TRBV7-9 and TRBJ2-5; D uncertain. Germline V gives CDR1 SEHNR, CDR2 FQNEAQ (reference sequence). The CDR3 is made up of 13 amino acids. Trimming stripped 5 bases from V and 5 bases from J, with 12 bases between. CDR3 nucleotides: TGTGCCAGCAGCCGAGACACAGCTGAGACCCAGTACTTC. The encoded protein is CASSRDTAETQYF.

The table lists this clonotype with a few counts. The V gene is TRBV7-2, the J gene TRBJ2-1, with a possible D match to TRBD2 (6 bases). The germline V gene has CDR1 SGHTA and CDR2 FQGNSA. Trimming cost V 2 bases and J 10 bases, with 15 bases left between them. The CDR3 is 14 residues long. CDR3: CASSLRPGEREQFF. CDR3 nucleotide sequence: TGTGCCAGCAGCTTACGACCGGGGGAGAGGGAGCAGTTCTTC.

J is TRBJ2-5 and V is TRBV20-1; weak D call: TRBD2 (5 bases). The ends were cut back, 6 bases at V and 0 bases at J, with 11 bases in the middle. CDR3 length: 13 amino acids. Germline CDR1 and CDR2: DFQATT and SNEGSKA (reference sequence). CDR3 DNA sequence: TGCAGTGCCACGGGAAGGTACCAAGAGACCCAGTACTTC. As protein: CSATGRYQETQYF.